This T cell receptor (beta chain) was observed in a study of human T cells and chemical hapten exposure. Turning to the study itself: The patch tests put 0.01% DPC on the skin of the upper back and were read 6 days later. Overall study findings and caveats: The number of TCRs over 1 in 1000 frequency stayed unchanged after DPC.

This clonotype has just a few counts. What it binds is not known. Germline lookup yields CDR1 DFQATT and CDR2 SNEGSKA (reference sequence). V was pared by 0 bases and J by 4 bases, with 5 bases of the junction left unmatched. The CDR3 covers 14 residues. Unique molecular identifiers were linked by the library to individual cDNA molecules. TCRdb itself ran the RACE reads through MiXCR, one entry per CDR3 protein. The repertoire holds approximately 100,000 distinct CDR3 sequences, with 11% as singletons. As to time point: patch test 1, 2 weeks after DPC sensitization. Treatment of the sample: therapeutic diphenylcyclopropenone sensitization with weekly scalp DPC.

The sequence derives from a woman in her thirties or forties with alopecia areata. Some clones in this sample may be carry-over from other donors' samples. The sequences come from whole blood, collected in connection with sensitization to the hapten diphenylcyclopropenone (DPC). The chain couples TRBV20-1 to TRBJ2-5, with 7 bases lining up with TRBD2. The CDR3 DNA reads as TGCAGTGCTAGAGAGGGAGGGCCCTCAGAGACCCAGTACTTC. It yields the protein CSAREGGPSETQYF.